These T cell receptor beta chains were read from a single sample in a study of blood T cell repertoires in COVID-19. The method was immunoSEQ multiplex PCR; TCRdb's version includes in-frame clones alone and lacks a portion of them. This sample has a few hundred thousand clones; roughly 84% occur once, and the top ten carry less than 8.5%. Material: PBMCs or T cells enriched from blood (not recorded which). The receptors were sampled from a woman aged 50 to 65 who had been exposed to COVID-19. The CDR3 runs from the conserved cysteine through the conserved F or W. The D gene is left open where the match is weak. Some rows mark clone size as missing; the rest say once, few, many or name a class of expanded clone.

d_call: -; v_call: TRBV6-2/TRBV6-3; clone_size: -; j_call: TRBJ2-5; cdr3_nt: TGTGCCAGCAGTTCCCCGCCGGGGACCCAGTACTTC; cdr3_aa: CASSSPPGTQYF
d_call: -; v_call: TRBV7-2; clone_size: -; j_call: TRBJ1-1; cdr3_nt: TGTGCCAGCAGCTTAAAGAGATACACTGAAGCTTTCTTT; cdr3_aa: CASSLKRYTEAFF
d_call: -; v_call: TRBV3-1/TRBV3-2; clone_size: few; j_call: TRBJ2-2; cdr3_nt: TGTGCCAGCAGCCAAGGCAGGGCCCCCGGGGAGCTGTTTTTT; cdr3_aa: CASSQGRAPGELFF
d_call: TRBD1; v_call: TRBV28; clone_size: -; j_call: TRBJ1-4; cdr3_nt: TGTGCCAGCAGTTTTGAGGGACAGCATAATGAAAAACTGTTTTTT; cdr3_aa: CASSFEGQHNEKLFF
d_call: TRBD1; v_call: TRBV5-6; clone_size: once; j_call: TRBJ2-7; cdr3_nt: TGTGCCAGCAGCTCCGGGACAGGAACCGAGCAGTACTTC; cdr3_aa: CASSSGTGTEQYF
d_call: -; v_call: TRBV19; clone_size: -; j_call: TRBJ1-5; cdr3_nt: TGTGCCAGTAATGGGGTGACAGGAGGCAATCAGCCCCAGCATTTT; cdr3_aa: CASNGVTGGNQPQHF
d_call: -; v_call: TRBV19; clone_size: -; j_call: TRBJ2-1; cdr3_nt: TGTGCCAGTATAGACAGGAACTACAATGAGCAGTTCTTC; cdr3_aa: CASIDRNYNEQFF
d_call: TRBD1; v_call: TRBV11-2; clone_size: once; j_call: TRBJ2-3; cdr3_nt: TGTGCCAGCAGCCCTATAGGGGGCCCGCCGTATTTT; cdr3_aa: CASSPIGGPPYF
d_call: TRBD1; v_call: TRBV28; clone_size: -; j_call: TRBJ1-5; cdr3_nt: TGTGCCAGCAGTTCTTTCCGGACAGGGTATGATCAGCCCCAGCATTTT; cdr3_aa: CASSSFRTGYDQPQHF
d_call: -; v_call: TRBV9; clone_size: -; j_call: TRBJ1-2; cdr3_nt: TGTGCCAGCAGCGTAGGGATTCTTGAGACAGACTACACCTTC; cdr3_aa: CASSVGILETDYTF
d_call: -; v_call: TRBV27; clone_size: -; j_call: TRBJ2-1; cdr3_nt: TGTGCCAGCAGTTTATCGAAGGCCGGGGCCTACAATGAGCAGTTCTTC; cdr3_aa: CASSLSKAGAYNEQFF
d_call: -; v_call: TRBV5-4; clone_size: -; j_call: TRBJ2-3; cdr3_nt: TGTGCCAGCAGCTTGGAGGGGGGGACAGATACGCAGTATTTT; cdr3_aa: CASSLEGGTDTQYF
d_call: TRBD2; v_call: TRBV24-1; clone_size: -; j_call: TRBJ2-7; cdr3_nt: TGTGCCACCAGCCAAACCGGGACTATGGCCTACGAGCAGTACTTC; cdr3_aa: CATSQTGTMAYEQYF
d_call: -; v_call: TRBV6-5; clone_size: -; j_call: TRBJ2-7; cdr3_nt: TGTGCCAGCAGCACCTCGAGCCGGGAGCAGTACTTC; cdr3_aa: CASSTSSREQYF
d_call: TRBD1; v_call: TRBV7-9; clone_size: -; j_call: TRBJ1-4; cdr3_nt: TGTGCCAGCAGCTTAATCCTTTCGGGACAGATTAATGAAAAACTGTTTTTT; cdr3_aa: CASSLILSGQINEKLFF
d_call: -; v_call: TRBV5-4; clone_size: once; j_call: TRBJ2-3; cdr3_nt: TGTGCCAGCAGCTTGGAGCCTTCCACAGATACGCAGTATTTT; cdr3_aa: CASSLEPSTDTQYF
d_call: -; v_call: TRBV28; clone_size: -; j_call: TRBJ1-1; cdr3_nt: TGTGCCAGCAGTTTTCAGGGAACCGAAGCTTTCTTT; cdr3_aa: CASSFQGTEAFF
d_call: -; v_call: TRBV30; clone_size: -; j_call: TRBJ1-1; cdr3_nt: TGTGCCTGGACCGGGGGTTCGGGAAACACTGAAGCTTTCTTT; cdr3_aa: CAWTGGSGNTEAFF
d_call: -; v_call: TRBV24-1; clone_size: few; j_call: TRBJ2-1; cdr3_nt: TGTGCCACCAGTGACAGGGGCCTGGATGAGCAGTTCTTC; cdr3_aa: CATSDRGLDEQFF
d_call: -; v_call: TRBV9; clone_size: -; j_call: TRBJ2-7; cdr3_nt: TGTGCCAGCAGCGTAGGTGATTACACCGACTACGAGCAGTACTTC; cdr3_aa: CASSVGDYTDYEQYF
d_call: TRBD2; v_call: TRBV7-2; clone_size: -; j_call: TRBJ2-3; cdr3_nt: TGTGCCAGTATGCGGGGGGCCAGAGATACGCAGTATTTT; cdr3_aa: CASMRGARDTQYF
d_call: -; v_call: TRBV2; clone_size: -; j_call: TRBJ1-2; cdr3_nt: TGTGCCAGTAGGATGGCCCCGGGGGGTGGCTACACCTTC; cdr3_aa: CASRMAPGGGYTF
d_call: -; v_call: TRBV7-2; clone_size: once; j_call: TRBJ2-7; cdr3_nt: TGTGCCAGCAGCCCTCGGACAGAGCAGTACTTC; cdr3_aa: CASSPRTEQYF
d_call: -; v_call: TRBV21-1; clone_size: -; j_call: TRBJ1-6; cdr3_nt: TGTGCCAGCAGAACGGGACAGGTGGATTCACCCCTCCACTTT; cdr3_aa: CASRTGQVDSPLHF
d_call: TRBD2; v_call: TRBV6-5; clone_size: -; j_call: TRBJ2-2; cdr3_nt: TGTGCCAGCAGTTATATGGGGGGGGCGAACACCGGGGAGCTGTTTTTT; cdr3_aa: CASSYMGGANTGELFF
d_call: TRBD1; v_call: TRBV6-2/TRBV6-3; clone_size: -; j_call: TRBJ2-3; cdr3_nt: TGTGCCAGCAGCCCCACCCGGGGACAGACCCAGCACATTTTT; cdr3_aa: CASSPTRGQTQHIF
d_call: TRBD1; v_call: TRBV25-1; clone_size: -; j_call: TRBJ1-1; cdr3_nt: TGTGCCAGCAGTAAATTGACAGGGGAGAACACTGAAGCTTTCTTT; cdr3_aa: CASSKLTGENTEAFF
d_call: -; v_call: TRBV27; clone_size: -; j_call: TRBJ2-3; cdr3_nt: TGTGCCAGCAGTTTATCGTTCCCATCTTATTCCAAGCGCACAGATACGCAGTATTTT; cdr3_aa: CASSLSFPSYSKRTDTQYF
d_call: -; v_call: TRBV14; clone_size: -; j_call: TRBJ1-1; cdr3_nt: TGTGCCAGCAGCCAGAGGACTGAAGCTTTCTTT; cdr3_aa: CASSQRTEAFF
d_call: TRBD1; v_call: TRBV2; clone_size: -; j_call: TRBJ1-1; cdr3_nt: TGTGCCAGCAGTGAACTAACAGGGGCGCAGGGCCCTGAAGCTTTCTTT; cdr3_aa: CASSELTGAQGPEAFF
d_call: -; v_call: TRBV27; clone_size: -; j_call: TRBJ1-1; cdr3_nt: TGTGCCACTAGGGGGGGCACTGAAGCTTTCTTT; cdr3_aa: CATRGGTEAFF
d_call: -; v_call: TRBV9; clone_size: -; j_call: TRBJ2-7; cdr3_nt: TGTGCCAGCAGCGTAGACCAGGGAAGCGCCTACGAGCAGTACTTC; cdr3_aa: CASSVDQGSAYEQYF
d_call: -; v_call: TRBV6-1; clone_size: -; j_call: TRBJ2-4; cdr3_nt: TGTGCCAGCAGAGGGGATTTGGGCAAAAACATTCAGTACTTC; cdr3_aa: CASRGDLGKNIQYF
d_call: TRBD2; v_call: TRBV2; clone_size: -; j_call: TRBJ2-2; cdr3_nt: TGTGCCAGCAGCGTAACTAGCGGGGGGAAGGGCGGGGAGCTGTTTTTT; cdr3_aa: CASSVTSGGKGGELFF
d_call: TRBD2; v_call: TRBV6-2/TRBV6-3; clone_size: -; j_call: TRBJ2-1; cdr3_nt: TGTGCCAGCAGTTCTCCGGGGGGGCGCTACAATGAGCAGTTCTTC; cdr3_aa: CASSSPGGRYNEQFF
d_call: -; v_call: TRBV20-1; clone_size: -; j_call: TRBJ1-5; cdr3_nt: TGCAGTGCTAGTGACCGTTTGAATCAGCCCCAGCATTTT; cdr3_aa: CSASDRLNQPQHF
d_call: -; v_call: TRBV19; clone_size: -; j_call: TRBJ1-4; cdr3_nt: TGTGCCAGTAGTATCCCGCTTTGGAGTGAAAAACTGTTTTTT; cdr3_aa: CASSIPLWSEKLFF
d_call: -; v_call: TRBV5-4; clone_size: -; j_call: TRBJ1-1; cdr3_nt: TGTGCCAGCAGCTTGGGTAAGGGGGTCTTGGCGACTGAAGCTTTCTTT; cdr3_aa: CASSLGKGVLATEAFF
d_call: -; v_call: TRBV16; clone_size: -; j_call: TRBJ1-1; cdr3_nt: TGTGCCAGCAGCCGGGGCAGCAATGAAGCTTTCTTT; cdr3_aa: CASSRGSNEAFF
d_call: -; v_call: TRBV3-1/TRBV3-2; clone_size: -; j_call: TRBJ2-3; cdr3_nt: TGTGCCAGCAGCCAAAGTGGGGGGTCGGATACGCAGTATTTT; cdr3_aa: CASSQSGGSDTQYF
d_call: -; v_call: TRBV2; clone_size: -; j_call: TRBJ1-2; cdr3_nt: TGTGCCAGAGACAAAGGCAATGGCTACACCTTC; cdr3_aa: CARDKGNGYTF
d_call: -; v_call: TRBV11-2; clone_size: few; j_call: TRBJ2-7; cdr3_nt: TGTGCCAGCAGCTTAGAGGCAACCACCTACGAGCAGTACTTC; cdr3_aa: CASSLEATTYEQYF
d_call: TRBD2; v_call: TRBV4-1; clone_size: -; j_call: TRBJ2-3; cdr3_nt: TGCGCCAGCAGCCGGACTAGCTCGGGCACAGATACGCAGTATTTT; cdr3_aa: CASSRTSSGTDTQYF
d_call: TRBD2; v_call: TRBV6-5; clone_size: once; j_call: TRBJ2-3; cdr3_nt: TGTGCCAGCAGTCCGCGACTAGCGGGGAGAGATACGCAGTATTTT; cdr3_aa: CASSPRLAGRDTQYF
d_call: TRBD2; v_call: TRBV5-1; clone_size: -; j_call: TRBJ2-3; cdr3_nt: TGCGCCAGCAGCCTACGCGGGGGGGCCACAGATACGCAGTATTTT; cdr3_aa: CASSLRGGATDTQYF
d_call: -; v_call: TRBV27; clone_size: once; j_call: TRBJ1-6; cdr3_nt: TGTGCCACATACGAGGGCCCCGGTTCACCCCTCCACTTT; cdr3_aa: CATYEGPGSPLHF
d_call: -; v_call: TRBV24-1; clone_size: -; j_call: TRBJ2-1; cdr3_nt: TGTGCCACCAGTGATTCGGGGGACAGTCAGTTCTTC; cdr3_aa: CATSDSGDSQFF
d_call: TRBD2; v_call: TRBV27; clone_size: -; j_call: TRBJ2-3; cdr3_nt: TGTGCCAGCAGTTTATCTGCGGGAGGTACGCAGTATTTT; cdr3_aa: CASSLSAGGTQYF
d_call: TRBD2; v_call: TRBV14; clone_size: -; j_call: TRBJ2-3; cdr3_nt: TGTGCCAGCAGCCAAGACCCTAGCGGGGGGACAGATACGCAGTATTTT; cdr3_aa: CASSQDPSGGTDTQYF
d_call: TRBD1; v_call: TRBV10-3; clone_size: -; j_call: TRBJ1-1; cdr3_nt: TGTGCCATATGGGACAGGGGCGCTGAAGCTTTCTTT; cdr3_aa: CAIWDRGAEAFF
d_call: -; v_call: TRBV9; clone_size: few; j_call: TRBJ1-1; cdr3_nt: TGTGCCAGCAGCCCAACAGGGATCACTGAAGCTTTCTTT; cdr3_aa: CASSPTGITEAFF
d_call: TRBD1; v_call: TRBV29-1; clone_size: -; j_call: TRBJ1-1; cdr3_nt: TGCAGCTTGGGACAGGGGAACACTGAAGCTTTCTTT; cdr3_aa: CSLGQGNTEAFF
d_call: TRBD1; v_call: TRBV19; clone_size: -; j_call: TRBJ1-1; cdr3_nt: TGTGCCAGTGTACCAGGGGGCGCGAGGAGGAACACTGAAGCTTTCTTT; cdr3_aa: CASVPGGARRNTEAFF